The rows below give T cell receptor beta chains drawn from one sample of a study of T cells in Graves' hyperthyroidism and ophthalmopathy. TCRdb fed the multiplex PCR reads into MiXCR, producing one record per CDR3 protein. The sample has roughly 300,000 distinct CDR3 sequences, around 14% seen once. Material: blood. Receptor source: a woman between 25 and 40 years old with Graves' hyperthyroidism. CDR3s leave out the opening cysteine and the closing phenylalanine or tryptophan.

>TRBJ1-1|TRBV20-1
SARLGTGRDTEAF
>TRBJ2-1|TRBV28
ASSLPGRSYNEQF
>TRBJ2-3|TRBV10-3
AISEGGQIGYTDTQY
>TRBJ2-1|TRBV5-1
ASSLVGTGNNEQF
>TRBJ2-7|TRBV12-3/TRBV12-4
ASSQGEDREQY
>TRBJ2-5|TRBV11-2
ASSPRTSGSRETQY
>TRBJ1-1|TRBV27
ASSLPSGEAF
>TRBJ2-3|TRBV28
ASSLTASSGSPDTQY
>TRBJ1-6|TRBV9
ASSMEGVGNSPLH
>TRBJ1-6|TRBV28
ASSRMDRVPYNSPLH
>TRBJ1-2|TRBV20-1
SANARDRESGYT
>TRBJ2-4|TRBV6-1
ASSGGTSGSGANIQY
>TRBJ2-7|TRBV29-1
SVVGVDEQY
>TRBJ2-1|TRBV2
ASSAVGGSYNEQF
>TRBJ2-7|TRBV2
ASSDISWDSYEQY
>TRBJ2-1|TRBV12-3/TRBV12-4
ASSRWGEGDNEQF
>TRBJ1-5|TRBV5-8
ASSSTGLPGPQH
>TRBJ2-7|TRBV6-5
ASSYSRGGLAGAYEQY
>TRBJ1-5|TRBV30
AWSEQVNQPQH
>TRBJ1-1|TRBV2
ASSEKTGGRAEAF
>TRBJ1-1|TRBV11-3
ASSETGKRNTEAF
>TRBJ1-5|TRBV7-8
ASTNGGMGYQPQH
>TRBJ1-2|TRBV6-1
TSSSEPGQNYGYT
>TRBJ2-3|TRBV5-1
ASSWGDVSTDTQY
>TRBJ2-1|TRBV12-5
ASGLGGGRAPNEQF
>TRBJ2-7|TRBV20-1
SDQRDPHEQY
>TRBJ2-2|TRBV10-2
ASSETFTGELF
>TRBJ1-5|TRBV10-3
AIRSDRGGQPQH